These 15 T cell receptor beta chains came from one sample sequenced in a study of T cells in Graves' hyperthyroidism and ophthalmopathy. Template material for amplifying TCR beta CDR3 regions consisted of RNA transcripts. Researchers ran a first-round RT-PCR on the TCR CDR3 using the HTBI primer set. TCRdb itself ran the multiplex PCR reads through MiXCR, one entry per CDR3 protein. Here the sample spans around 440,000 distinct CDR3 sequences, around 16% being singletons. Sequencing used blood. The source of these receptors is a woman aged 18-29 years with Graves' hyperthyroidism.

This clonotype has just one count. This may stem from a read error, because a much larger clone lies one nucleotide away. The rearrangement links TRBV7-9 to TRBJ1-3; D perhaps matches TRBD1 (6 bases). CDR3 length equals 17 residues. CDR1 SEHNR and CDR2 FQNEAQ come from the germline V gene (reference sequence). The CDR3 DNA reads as TGTGCCAGCAGCTTAAAATCTAAGGACAGCTCTGGAAGCACCATATATTTT. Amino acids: CASSLKSKDSSGSTIYF.

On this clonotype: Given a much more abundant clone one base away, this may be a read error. CDR3 in DNA: TGTGCCGGCAGCTTAGTTCGGCGGTTTTTCATCTACGAGCAGTACTTC. Translating gives CAGSLVRRFFIYEQYF. The chain links TRBV7-2 to TRBJ2-7; no reliable D call. This CDR3 is 16 amino acids long. In germline, CDR1 is SGHTA, CDR2 FQGNSA.

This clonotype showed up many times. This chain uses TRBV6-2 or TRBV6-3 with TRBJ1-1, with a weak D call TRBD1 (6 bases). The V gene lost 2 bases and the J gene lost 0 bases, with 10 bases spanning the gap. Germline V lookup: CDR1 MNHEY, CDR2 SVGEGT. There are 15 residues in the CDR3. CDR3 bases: TGTGCCAGCAGTTACGGACAGCCTTTGAACACTGAAGCTTTCTTT. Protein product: CASSYGQPLNTEAFF.

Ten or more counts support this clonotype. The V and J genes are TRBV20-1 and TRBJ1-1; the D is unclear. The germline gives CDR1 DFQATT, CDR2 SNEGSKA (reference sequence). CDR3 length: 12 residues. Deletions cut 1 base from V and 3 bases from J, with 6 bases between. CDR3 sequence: CSARVGDTEAFF. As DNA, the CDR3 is TGCAGTGCTAGAGTAGGAGACACTGAAGCTTTCTTT.

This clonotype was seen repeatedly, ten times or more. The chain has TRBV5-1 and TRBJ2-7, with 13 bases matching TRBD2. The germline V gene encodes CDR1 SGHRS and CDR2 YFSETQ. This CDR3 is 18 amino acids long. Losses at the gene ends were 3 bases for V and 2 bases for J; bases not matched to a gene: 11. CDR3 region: CASSSGTSGIAMAYEQYF. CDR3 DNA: TGCGCCAGCAGCTCCGGGACTAGCGGGATTGCAATGGCCTACGAGCAGTACTTC.

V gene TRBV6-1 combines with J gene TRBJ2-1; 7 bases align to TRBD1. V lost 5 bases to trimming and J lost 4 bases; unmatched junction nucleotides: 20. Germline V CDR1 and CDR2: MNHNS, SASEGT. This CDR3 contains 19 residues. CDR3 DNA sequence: TGTGCCAGCAGTAACCCCGGGACAGACACCCGTGGCTTATACAATGAGCAGTTCTTC. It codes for CASSNPGTDTRGLYNEQFF.

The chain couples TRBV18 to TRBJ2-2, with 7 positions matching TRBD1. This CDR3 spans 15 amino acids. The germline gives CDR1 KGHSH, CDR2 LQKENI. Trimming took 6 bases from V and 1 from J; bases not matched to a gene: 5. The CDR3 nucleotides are TGTGCCAGCTCGGGACAGCTTTTGAACACCGGGGAGCTGTTTTTT. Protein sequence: CASSGQLLNTGELFF.

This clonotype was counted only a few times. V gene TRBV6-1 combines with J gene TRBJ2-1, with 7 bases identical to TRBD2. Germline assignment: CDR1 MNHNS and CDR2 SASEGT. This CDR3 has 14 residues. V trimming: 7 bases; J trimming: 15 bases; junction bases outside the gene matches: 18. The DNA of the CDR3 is TGTGCCAGCAACCCGGGCGTGAGGGAGGGCCCGTGGTTCTTC. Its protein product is CASNPGVREGPWFF.

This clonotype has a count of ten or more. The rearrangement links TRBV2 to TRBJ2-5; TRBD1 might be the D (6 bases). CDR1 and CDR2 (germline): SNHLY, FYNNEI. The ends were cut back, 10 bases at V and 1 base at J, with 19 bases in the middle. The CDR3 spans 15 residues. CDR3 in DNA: TGTGCCACCGCGAGGGGGAGAAGAGGCCAAGAGACCCAGTACTTC. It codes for CATARGRRGQETQYF.

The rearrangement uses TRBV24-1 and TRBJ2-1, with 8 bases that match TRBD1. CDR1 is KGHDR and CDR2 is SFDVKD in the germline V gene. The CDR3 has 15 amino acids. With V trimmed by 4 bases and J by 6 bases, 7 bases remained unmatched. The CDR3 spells CATSDPGQGLNEQFF. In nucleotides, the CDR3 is TGTGCCACCAGTGACCCAGGACAGGGTCTCAATGAGCAGTTCTTC.

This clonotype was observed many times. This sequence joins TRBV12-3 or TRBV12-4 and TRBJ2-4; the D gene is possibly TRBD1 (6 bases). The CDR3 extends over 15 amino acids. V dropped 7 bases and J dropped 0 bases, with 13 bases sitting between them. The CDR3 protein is CASTDMDRAKNIQYF. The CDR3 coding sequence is TGTGCCAGCACCGATATGGACAGAGCCAAAAACATTCAGTACTTC.

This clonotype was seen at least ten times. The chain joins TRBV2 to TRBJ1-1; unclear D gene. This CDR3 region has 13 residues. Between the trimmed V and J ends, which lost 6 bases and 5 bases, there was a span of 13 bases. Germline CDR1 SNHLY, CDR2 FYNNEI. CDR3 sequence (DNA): TGTGCCAGCAGGCCGACCCGGGGTACTGAAGCTTTCTTT. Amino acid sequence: CASRPTRGTEAFF.

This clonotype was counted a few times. CDR3 DNA: TGCGCCAGCAGCCCTAACTACGAGACCCAGTACTTC. It specifies CASSPNYETQYF. This rearrangement joins TRBV10-2 to TRBJ2-5, with D unresolved. Trimming pared 6 bases from V and 5 bases from J, leaving 10 bases between. Germline V lookup: CDR1 WSHSY, CDR2 SAAADI. CDR3 length equals 12 residues.

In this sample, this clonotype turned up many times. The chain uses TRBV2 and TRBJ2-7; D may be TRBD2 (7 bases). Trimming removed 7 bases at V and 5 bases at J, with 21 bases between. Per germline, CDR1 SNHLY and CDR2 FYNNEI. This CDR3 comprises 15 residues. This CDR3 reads CASIPELGGRDEQYF. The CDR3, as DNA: TGTGCCAGCATCCCCGAGTTGGGGGGGCGGGACGAGCAGTACTTC.

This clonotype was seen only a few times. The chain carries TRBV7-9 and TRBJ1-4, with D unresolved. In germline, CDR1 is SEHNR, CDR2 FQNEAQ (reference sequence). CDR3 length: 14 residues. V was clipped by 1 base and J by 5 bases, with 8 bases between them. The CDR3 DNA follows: TGTGCCAGCAGCTTAGTCGCCGGAAATGAAAAACTGTTTTTT. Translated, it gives CASSLVAGNEKLFF.